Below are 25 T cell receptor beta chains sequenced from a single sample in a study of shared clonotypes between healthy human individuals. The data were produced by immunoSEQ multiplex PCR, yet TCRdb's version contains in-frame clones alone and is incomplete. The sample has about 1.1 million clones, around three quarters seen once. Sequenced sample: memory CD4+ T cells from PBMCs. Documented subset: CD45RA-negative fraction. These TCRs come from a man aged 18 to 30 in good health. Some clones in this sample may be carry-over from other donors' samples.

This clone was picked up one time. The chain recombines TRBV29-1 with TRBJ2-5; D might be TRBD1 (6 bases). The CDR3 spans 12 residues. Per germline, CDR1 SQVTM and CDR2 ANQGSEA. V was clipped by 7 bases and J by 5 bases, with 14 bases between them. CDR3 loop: CSAVGDMETQYF. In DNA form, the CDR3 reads TGCAGCGCTGTCGGGGACATGGAGACCCAGTACTTC.

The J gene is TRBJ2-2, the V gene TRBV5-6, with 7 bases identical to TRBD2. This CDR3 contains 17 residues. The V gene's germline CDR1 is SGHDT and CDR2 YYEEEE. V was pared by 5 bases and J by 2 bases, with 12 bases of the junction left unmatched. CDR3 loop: CASSRRDQGLNTGELFF. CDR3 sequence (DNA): TGTGCCAGCAGTCGTAGGGACCAGGGACTAAACACCGGGGAGCTGTTTTTT.

The CDR3 protein is CSVTLTGRDNYGYTF. Here the CDR3 DNA reads TGCAGCGTTACCCTCACAGGGAGGGACAACTATGGCTACACCTTC. The chain carries TRBV29-1 and TRBJ1-2; a weak D match, TRBD1 (6 bases). In germline, CDR1 is SQVTM, CDR2 ANQGSEA. The length of the CDR3 is 15 residues. Between the trimmed V and J ends, which lost 5 bases and 2 bases, there was a span of 18 bases.

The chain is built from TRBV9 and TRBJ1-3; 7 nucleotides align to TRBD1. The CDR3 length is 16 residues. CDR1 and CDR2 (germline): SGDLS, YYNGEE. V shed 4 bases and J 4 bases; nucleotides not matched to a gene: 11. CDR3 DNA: TGTGCCAGCAGCCCGCGGACAGGACTTTCAGGAAACACCATATATTTT. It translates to CASSPRTGLSGNTIYF.

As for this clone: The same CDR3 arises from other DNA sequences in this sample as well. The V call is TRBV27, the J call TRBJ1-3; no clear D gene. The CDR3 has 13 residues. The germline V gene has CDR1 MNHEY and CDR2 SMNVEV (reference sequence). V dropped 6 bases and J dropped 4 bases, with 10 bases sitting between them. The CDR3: CASSPAGGNTIYF. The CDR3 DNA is TGTGCCAGCAGCCCCGCGGGGGGAAACACCATATATTTT.

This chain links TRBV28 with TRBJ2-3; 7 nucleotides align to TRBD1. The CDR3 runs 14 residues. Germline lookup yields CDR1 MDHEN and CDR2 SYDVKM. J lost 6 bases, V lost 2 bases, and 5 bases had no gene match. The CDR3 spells CASSLQGVSDTQYF. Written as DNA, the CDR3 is TGTGCCAGCAGTTTACAGGGGGTGAGTGATACGCAGTATTTT.

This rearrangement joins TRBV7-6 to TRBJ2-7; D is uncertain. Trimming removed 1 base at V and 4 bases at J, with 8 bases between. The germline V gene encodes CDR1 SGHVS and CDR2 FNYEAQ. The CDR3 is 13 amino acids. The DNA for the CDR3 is TGTGCCAGCAGCTTAGAACTATTTTACGAGCAGTACTTC. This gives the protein CASSLELFYEQYF.

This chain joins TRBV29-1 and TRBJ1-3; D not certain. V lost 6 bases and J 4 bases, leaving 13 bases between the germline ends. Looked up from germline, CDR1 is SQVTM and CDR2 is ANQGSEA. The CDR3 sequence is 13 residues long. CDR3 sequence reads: CSVAGIRGNTIYF. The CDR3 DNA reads TGCAGCGTAGCCGGGATTCGAGGAAACACCATATATTTT.

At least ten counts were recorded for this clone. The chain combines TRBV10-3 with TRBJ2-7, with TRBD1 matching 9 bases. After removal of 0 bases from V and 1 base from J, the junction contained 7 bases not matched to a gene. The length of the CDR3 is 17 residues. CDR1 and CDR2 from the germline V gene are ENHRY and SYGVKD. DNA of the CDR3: TGTGCCATCAGTGAGTCGCTACCGGGACAGGGTTCCTACGAGCAGTACTTC. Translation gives CAISESLPGQGSYEQYF.

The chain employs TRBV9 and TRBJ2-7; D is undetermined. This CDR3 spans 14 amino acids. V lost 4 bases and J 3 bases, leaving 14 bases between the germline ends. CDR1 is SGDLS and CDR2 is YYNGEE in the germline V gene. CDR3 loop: CASSHEGIHYEQYF. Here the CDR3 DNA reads TGTGCCAGCAGCCACGAAGGTATCCACTACGAGCAGTACTTC.

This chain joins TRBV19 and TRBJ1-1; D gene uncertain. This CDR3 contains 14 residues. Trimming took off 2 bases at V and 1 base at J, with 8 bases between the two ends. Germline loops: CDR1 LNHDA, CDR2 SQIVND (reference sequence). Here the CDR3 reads CASSILAGNTEAFF. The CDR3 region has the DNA TGTGCCAGTAGTATATTGGCGGGGAACACTGAAGCTTTCTTT.

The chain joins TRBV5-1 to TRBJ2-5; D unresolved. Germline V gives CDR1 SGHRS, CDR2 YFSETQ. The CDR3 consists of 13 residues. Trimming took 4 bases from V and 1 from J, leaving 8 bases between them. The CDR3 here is CASSPLTQETQYF. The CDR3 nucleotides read TGCGCCAGCAGCCCGTTGACCCAAGAGACCCAGTACTTC.

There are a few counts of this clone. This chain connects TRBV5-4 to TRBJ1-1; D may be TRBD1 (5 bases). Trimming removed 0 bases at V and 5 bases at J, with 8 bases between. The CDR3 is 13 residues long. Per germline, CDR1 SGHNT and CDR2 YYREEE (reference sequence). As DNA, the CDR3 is TGTGCCAGCAGCTTGGTCAGGGAGACTGAAGCTTTCTTT. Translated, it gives CASSLVRETEAFF.

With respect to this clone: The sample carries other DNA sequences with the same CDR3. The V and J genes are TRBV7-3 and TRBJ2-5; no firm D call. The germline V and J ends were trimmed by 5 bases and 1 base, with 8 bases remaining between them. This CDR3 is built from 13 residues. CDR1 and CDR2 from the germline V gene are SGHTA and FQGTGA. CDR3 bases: TGTGCCAGCAGCCCGAGGCCCCAAGAGACCCAGTACTTC. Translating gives CASSPRPQETQYF.

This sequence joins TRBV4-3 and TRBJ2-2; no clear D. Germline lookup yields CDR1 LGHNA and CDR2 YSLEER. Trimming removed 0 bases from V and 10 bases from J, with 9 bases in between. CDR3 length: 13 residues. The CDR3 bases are TGCGCCAGCAGCCAAGATGTGGGCACGGAGCTGTTTTTT. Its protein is CASSQDVGTELFF.

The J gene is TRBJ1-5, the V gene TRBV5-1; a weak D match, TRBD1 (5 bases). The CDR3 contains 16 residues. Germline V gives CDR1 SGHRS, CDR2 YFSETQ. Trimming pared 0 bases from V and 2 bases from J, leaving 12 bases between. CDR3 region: CASSLGQGGGNQPQHF. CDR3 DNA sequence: TGCGCCAGCAGCTTGGGGCAGGGAGGTGGCAATCAGCCCCAGCATTTT.

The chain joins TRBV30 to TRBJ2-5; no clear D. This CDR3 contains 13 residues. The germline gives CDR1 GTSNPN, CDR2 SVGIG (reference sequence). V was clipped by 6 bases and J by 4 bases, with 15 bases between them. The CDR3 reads CACPWVVLETQYF. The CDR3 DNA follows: TGTGCCTGCCCTTGGGTGGTCTTAGAGACCCAGTACTTC.

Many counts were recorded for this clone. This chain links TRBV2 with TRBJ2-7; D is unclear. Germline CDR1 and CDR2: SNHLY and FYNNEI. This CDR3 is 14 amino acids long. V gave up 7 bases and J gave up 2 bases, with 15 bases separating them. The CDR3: CASNAILGTYEQYF. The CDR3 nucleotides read TGTGCCAGCAATGCTATCCTGGGTACCTACGAGCAGTACTTC. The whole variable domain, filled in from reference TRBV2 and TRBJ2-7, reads EPEVTQTPSHQVTQMGQEVILRCVPISNHLYFYWYRQILGQKVEFLVSFYNNEISEKSEIFDDQFSVERPDGSNFTLKIRSTKLEDSAMYFCASNAILGTYEQYFGPGTRLTVT.

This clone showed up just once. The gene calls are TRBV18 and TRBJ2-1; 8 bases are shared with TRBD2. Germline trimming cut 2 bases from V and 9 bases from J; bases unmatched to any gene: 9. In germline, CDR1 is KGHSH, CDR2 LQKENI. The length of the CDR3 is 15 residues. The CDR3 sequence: CASSPGIGGAAEQFF. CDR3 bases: TGTGCCAGCTCACCAGGAATCGGGGGGGCGGCTGAGCAGTTCTTC.

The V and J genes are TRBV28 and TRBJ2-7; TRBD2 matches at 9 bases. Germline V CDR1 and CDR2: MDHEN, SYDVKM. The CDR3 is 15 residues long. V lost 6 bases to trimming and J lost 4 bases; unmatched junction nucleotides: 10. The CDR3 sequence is CASRPTPGLAYEQYF. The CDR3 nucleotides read TGTGCCAGCAGGCCTACCCCGGGACTAGCTTACGAGCAGTACTTC.

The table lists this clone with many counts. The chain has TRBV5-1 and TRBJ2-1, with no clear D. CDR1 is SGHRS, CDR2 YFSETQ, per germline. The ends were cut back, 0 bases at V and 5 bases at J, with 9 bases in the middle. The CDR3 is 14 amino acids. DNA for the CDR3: TGCGCCAGCAGCTTGGAAAGAACCAACAATGAGCAGTTCTTC. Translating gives CASSLERTNNEQFF.

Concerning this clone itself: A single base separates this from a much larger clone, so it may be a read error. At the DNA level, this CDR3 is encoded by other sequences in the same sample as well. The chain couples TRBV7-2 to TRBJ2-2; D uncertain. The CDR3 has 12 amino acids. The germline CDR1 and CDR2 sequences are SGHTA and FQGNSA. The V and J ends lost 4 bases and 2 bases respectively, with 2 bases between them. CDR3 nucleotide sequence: TGTGCCAGCAGCTCTAACACCGGGGAGCTGTTTTTT. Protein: CASSSNTGELFF.

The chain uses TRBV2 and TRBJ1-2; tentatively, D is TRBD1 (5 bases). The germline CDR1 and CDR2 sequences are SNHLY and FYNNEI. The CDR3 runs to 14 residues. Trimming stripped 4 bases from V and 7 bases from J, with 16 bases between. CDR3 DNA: TGTGCCAGCAGTGCCCAGTTGGGGGAAGGTGGCTACACCTTC. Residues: CASSAQLGEGGYTF.

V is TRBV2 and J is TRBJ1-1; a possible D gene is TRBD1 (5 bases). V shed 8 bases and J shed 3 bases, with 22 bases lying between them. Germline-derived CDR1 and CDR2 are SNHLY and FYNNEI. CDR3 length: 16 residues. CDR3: CASVRDRGFIDTEAFF. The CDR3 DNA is TGTGCCAGCGTCAGGGACCGGGGGTTCATTGACACTGAAGCTTTCTTT. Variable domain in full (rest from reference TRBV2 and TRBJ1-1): EPEVTQTPSHQVTQMGQEVILRCVPISNHLYFYWYRQILGQKVEFLVSFYNNEISEKSEIFDDQFSVERPDGSNFTLKIRSTKLEDSAMYFCASVRDRGFIDTEAFFGQGTRLTVV.

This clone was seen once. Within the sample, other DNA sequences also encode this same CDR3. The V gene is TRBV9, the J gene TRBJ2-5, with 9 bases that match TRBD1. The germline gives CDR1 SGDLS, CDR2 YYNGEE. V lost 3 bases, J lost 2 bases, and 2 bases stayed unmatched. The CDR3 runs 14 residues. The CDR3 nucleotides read TGTGCCAGCAGCGCAGGACAGGGGCAAGAGACCCAGTACTTC. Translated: CASSAGQGQETQYF. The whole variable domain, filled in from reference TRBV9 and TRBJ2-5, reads DSGVTQTPKHLITATGQRVTLRCSPRSGDLSVYWYQQSLDQGLQFLIQYYNGEERAKGNILERFSAQQFPDLHSELNLSSLELGDSALYFCASSAGQGQETQYFGPGTRLLVL.